This T cell receptor beta chain appears in the sequencing data of a study of cytotoxic CD8 clonotypes in ibrutinib-treated CLL listed by TCRdb under 2021. Background for the entire study: In this cohort, some 14 patients were treatment-naive and fewer than 13 were relapsed/refractory, while 17 to 18 had unmutated IGHV. Partial responses were observed in 24 patients and complete responses in 2; after a median follow-up of around 64 months, remission was maintained in approximately 15 patients and progression was observed in approximately twelve. Response samples were taken after a median of about a year on treatment, ranging from about 6 to 40 months. An average of 255,043 productive templates and around 100,000 productive rearrangements was obtained per sample. Of the 86 participants in the trial, about 25 had longitudinal samples available. Cryopreserved peripheral blood mononuclear cells were obtained prior to treatment, at the time of response, and at either disease progression or sustained remission. Every remission and progressive disease sample was obtained while ibrutinib was still being received by the patients. Overall results and qualifications from the work: Baseline clonality was found to be higher than that of age-matched healthy donors and was strongly correlated with circulating CD8+ T-cell counts. At ibrutinib response clonality went up, during sustained remission it held steady, and at progression it dropped back toward baseline. Public clonotypes were rare and either shrank or stayed stable during treatment, and the rise in clonality at ibrutinib response reflected expansion of private clonotypes. Sampling times were not matched between sustained-remission and progressing patients, and lymph node repertoires were not studied.

From its cysteine to its phenylalanine, the CDR3 spans 15 amino acids. Only CDR3 DNA is held: 45 bases, read in frame from base 1. CDR1 and CDR2, looked up from the germline V gene, are SGHTA and FQGTGA. V is reduced by 3 bases and J by 1 base, leaving a spacing of 12 bases between them. The time point label here, explained by the study, means: less than 30 months on ibrutinib. For TCR beta library preparation, roughly 2 micrograms of genomic DNA were extracted from the cryopreserved PBMCs. Longitudinal blood samples from CLL patients receiving ibrutinib monotherapy were subjected to high-throughput TCR beta sequencing. The patients took part in an open-label, single-center phase 2 trial of ibrutinib monotherapy. On a MiSeq, deep resolution sequencing aimed for a depth between 1 in 1 million and 1 in 200,000 T cells, with each clonotype covered approximately 10x on average. The immunoSEQ hsTCRB Kit was used to generate TCR beta libraries. From the authors' description of their analysis: Data were analyzed with ImmunoSEQ Data Assistant and ImmunoSEQ Analyzer, with V, D and J genes assigned per IMGT definitions. Clonality, which ranges from 0 to 1, was calculated by subtracting the normalized Shannon entropy of productive rearrangement frequencies from one. Public clonotype analysis was restricted to overrepresented clonotypes comprising at least 0.05% of each patient's repertoire. Approximately 13 age-matched healthy donor repertoires from immuneACCESS served as clonality controls. TCRdb took this table from immuneACCESS and kept in-frame rearrangements with V and J called. Such tables lack part of the clones; where checked against another copy, unresolved V genes explain under half of the gap, and the rest is unexplained. That table supplies the V and J calls and clone size; D and trimming were determined from the DNA. The sample table records about 150,000 clones; roughly 76% of these occur just once. The ten largest make up approximately 5.1% of the sample.

With respect to this clone: Its antigen is not yet known. No base quality values were provided; no much bigger clone lies one nucleotide off.

This TCR came from a human donor with chronic lymphocytic leukemia. The chain couples TRBV7-3 to TRBJ2-5, and possibly TRBD1, on 7 matching bases. The specimen was PBMCs, collected after 24 months of ibrutinib treatment. The CDR3 is CASSLGRGAQETQYF. The nucleotide sequence is given as TGTGCCAGCAGCTTGGGCAGGGGGGCCCAAGAGACCCAGTACTTC.